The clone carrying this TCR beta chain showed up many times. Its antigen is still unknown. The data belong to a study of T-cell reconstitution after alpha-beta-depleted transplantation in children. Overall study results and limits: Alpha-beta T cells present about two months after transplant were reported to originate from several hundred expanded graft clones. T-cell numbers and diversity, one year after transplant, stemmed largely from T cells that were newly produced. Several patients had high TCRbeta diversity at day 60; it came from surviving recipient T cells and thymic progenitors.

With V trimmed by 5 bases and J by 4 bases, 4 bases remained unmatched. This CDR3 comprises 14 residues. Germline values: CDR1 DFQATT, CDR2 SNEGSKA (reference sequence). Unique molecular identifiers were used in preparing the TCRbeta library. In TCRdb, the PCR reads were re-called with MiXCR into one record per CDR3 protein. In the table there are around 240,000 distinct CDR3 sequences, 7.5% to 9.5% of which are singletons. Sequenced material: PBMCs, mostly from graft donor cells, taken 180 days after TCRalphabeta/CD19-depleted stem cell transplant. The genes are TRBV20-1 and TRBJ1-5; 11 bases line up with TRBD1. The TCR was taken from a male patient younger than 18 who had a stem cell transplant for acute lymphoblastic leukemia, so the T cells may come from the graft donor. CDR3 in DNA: TGCAGTGCTGCGGGACAGGGGGGGAATCAGCCCCAGCATTTT. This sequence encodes CSAAGQGGNQPQHF.